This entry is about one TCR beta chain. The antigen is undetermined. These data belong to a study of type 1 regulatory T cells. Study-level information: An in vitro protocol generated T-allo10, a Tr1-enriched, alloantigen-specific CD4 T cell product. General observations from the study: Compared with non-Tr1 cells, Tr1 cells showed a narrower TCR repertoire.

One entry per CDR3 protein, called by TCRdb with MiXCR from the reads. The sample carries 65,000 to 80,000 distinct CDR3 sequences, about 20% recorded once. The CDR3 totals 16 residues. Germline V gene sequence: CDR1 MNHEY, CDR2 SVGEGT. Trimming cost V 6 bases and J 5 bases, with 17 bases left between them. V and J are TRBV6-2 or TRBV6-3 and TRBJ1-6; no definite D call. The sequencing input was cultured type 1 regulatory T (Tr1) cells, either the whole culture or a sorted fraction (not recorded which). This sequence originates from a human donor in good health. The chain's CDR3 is CASSPGPFRNNSPLHF. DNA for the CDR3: TGTGCCAGCAGCCCGGGCCCTTTCCGGAATAATTCACCCCTCCACTTT.